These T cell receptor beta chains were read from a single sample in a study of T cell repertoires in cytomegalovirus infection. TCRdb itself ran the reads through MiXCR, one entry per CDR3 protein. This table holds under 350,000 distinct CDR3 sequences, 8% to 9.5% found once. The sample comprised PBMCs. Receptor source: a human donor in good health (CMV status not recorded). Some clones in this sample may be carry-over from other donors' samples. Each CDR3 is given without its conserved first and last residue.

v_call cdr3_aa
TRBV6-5 ASSYRGFTGELF
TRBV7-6 ASSLDRAQPQH
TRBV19 ASSAPKGQGGEETQY
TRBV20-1 SARTPTGTSGSREQF
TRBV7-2 ASSLMRARTDTQY
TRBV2 ASRVRGVEGIRGYT
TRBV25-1 ASSEGSYEAF
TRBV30 AWSVTGGSEQF
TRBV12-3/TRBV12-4 ASRTTTRSNQPQH
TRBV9 ASSDPWVGAGSGANVLT
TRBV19 ASSPSWAASTDTQY
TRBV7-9 ASRHRDGSSYNSPLH
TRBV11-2 ASSLVGRGDGELF
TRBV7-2 ASSRDRERSPLH
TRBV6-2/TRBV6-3 ASSYRVGYSNQPQH
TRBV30 AWAQGSNQPQH
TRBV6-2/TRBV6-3 ASSAPRRGQETQY
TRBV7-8 ASSLASELAGGNEQF
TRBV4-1 ASSQYDTGEIEAF
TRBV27 ASSLDRSQRGNQPQH
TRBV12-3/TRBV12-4 ASSLARSGTSGSFRTDTQY
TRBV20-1 SARARSSYEQY
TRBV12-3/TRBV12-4 ASSGTRSLLGDQPQH
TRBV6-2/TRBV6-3 ASSSGVYRETGELF
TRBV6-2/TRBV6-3 ATSRTANTGELF
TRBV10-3 AISFRGRETEAF
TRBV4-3 ASSQQGKMNTEAF
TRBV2 ASSGVTGGPGDTQY
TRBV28 ASSQPQGLFYEQY
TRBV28 ASRDNPAYEQY
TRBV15 ATSRPDRQTQY
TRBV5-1 ASSLTDHTEAF
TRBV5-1 ASSPNSDTQY
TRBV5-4 ASSYDPNTEAF
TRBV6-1 ASLPGKGQADQPQH
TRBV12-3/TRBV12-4 ASSPSDRGGTQY